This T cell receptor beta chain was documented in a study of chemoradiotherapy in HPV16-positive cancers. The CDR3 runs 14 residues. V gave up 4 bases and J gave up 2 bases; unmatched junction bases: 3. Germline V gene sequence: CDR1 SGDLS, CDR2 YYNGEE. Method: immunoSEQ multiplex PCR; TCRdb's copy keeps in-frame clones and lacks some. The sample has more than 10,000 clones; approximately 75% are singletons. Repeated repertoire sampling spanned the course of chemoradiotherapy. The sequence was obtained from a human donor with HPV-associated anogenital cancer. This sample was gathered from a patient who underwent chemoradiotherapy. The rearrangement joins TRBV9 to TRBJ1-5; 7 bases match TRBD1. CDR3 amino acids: CASSSGQGNQPQHF. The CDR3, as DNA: TGTGCCAGCAGCTCAGGACAGGGCAATCAGCCCCAGCATTTT.